These 31 T cell receptor beta chains share one sample of origin, sequenced in a study of T cell responses to AZD1222 COVID-19 vaccine. TCRdb keeps only in-frame clones here, not all; method: immunoSEQ multiplex PCR. Among 130,000 or so clones listed, over 90% were seen once. Sequenced here: peripheral blood, sampled on day 0 of MenACWY control vaccination. These receptors came from an adult in good health.

This clone was seen more than once but under ten times. The chain links TRBV15 to TRBJ2-1; 9 bases line up with TRBD2. Germline V CDR1 and CDR2: LNHNV, YYDKDF (reference sequence). The V and J ends lost 0 bases and 6 bases, in that order; junction bases with no gene match: 12. This CDR3 has 18 residues. CDR3 DNA sequence: TGTGCCACCAGCAGAGATCTGGCTAGCGGGGTCCAGGTCAATGAGCAGTTCTTC. It codes for CATSRDLASGVQVNEQFF.

The chain joins TRBV7-9 to TRBJ2-7; D unclear. CDR1 SEHNR and CDR2 FQNEAQ come from the germline V gene (reference sequence). V was cut by 1 base and J by 3 bases, with 4 bases left in between. The CDR3 length is 12 residues. CDR3: CASSLVDYEQYF. Written as DNA, the CDR3 is TGTGCCAGCAGCTTAGTTGACTACGAGCAGTACTTC.

The chain is built from TRBV19 and TRBJ1-1, with D tentatively TRBD1 (6 bases). The CDR3 extends over 14 amino acids. Germline CDR1 and CDR2: LNHDA and SQIVND (reference sequence). Between the trimmed V and J ends, which lost 7 bases and 1 base, there was a span of 13 bases. The CDR3 DNA is TGTGCCAGTAATGTACGGGACACGAACACTGAAGCTTTCTTT. This sequence encodes CASNVRDTNTEAFF.

The chain couples TRBV5-1 to TRBJ2-2; D remains unclear. Per germline, CDR1 SGHRS and CDR2 YFSETQ. The CDR3 totals 14 residues. V lost 0 bases to trimming and J lost 2 bases, with 5 bases between them. CDR3 loop: CASSLDSNTGELFF. CDR3 bases: TGCGCCAGCAGCTTGGACTCCAACACCGGGGAGCTGTTTTTT.

The CDR3 sequence is CASSLGGLAASTGELFF. CDR3 nucleotides: TGCGCCAGCAGCTTGGGCGGGCTAGCCGCGAGCACCGGGGAGCTGTTTTTT. The chain carries TRBV5-1 and TRBJ2-2; possible D gene TRBD2, 5 bases. Germline V gene sequence: CDR1 SGHRS, CDR2 YFSETQ. Trimming took 0 bases from V and 4 from J, leaving 16 bases between them. The CDR3 is 17 amino acids.

Turning to this clone: This specimen includes other DNA sequences encoding the same CDR3. The chain joins TRBV2 to TRBJ2-7, with D maybe TRBD1 (5 bases). Per the germline V gene, CDR1 is SNHLY and CDR2 is FYNNEI. The CDR3 runs to 12 residues. The ends were cut back, 3 bases at V and 3 bases at J, with 6 bases in the middle. The CDR3 DNA follows: TGTGCCAGCAGTGAGCAGGGCTACGAGCAGTACTTC. Protein sequence: CASSEQGYEQYF.

This rearrangement joins TRBV7-2 to TRBJ2-3; D gene ambiguous. V gave up 5 bases and J gave up 4 bases, with 7 bases separating them. Germline CDR1 is SGHTA and CDR2 is FQGNSA. This CDR3 contains 12 residues. In DNA form, the CDR3 reads TGTGCCAGCAGCGCCGCCCCAGATACGCAGTATTTT. Translating it yields CASSAAPDTQYF.

The V call is TRBV9, the J call TRBJ1-1; D not certain. V was trimmed by 3 bases and J by 1 base, leaving 10 bases between them. Looked up from germline, CDR1 is SGDLS and CDR2 is YYNGEE. CDR3 length: 14 residues. CDR3 in DNA: TGTGCCAGCAGCGCAAAAACCAAGAACACTGAAGCTTTCTTT. Translation: CASSAKTKNTEAFF.

The genes are TRBV18 and TRBJ1-5, with D unresolved. CDR1 KGHSH and CDR2 LQKENI come from the germline V gene. The V and J ends lost 6 bases and 5 bases respectively, with 14 bases between them. The CDR3 has 14 residues. In DNA form, the CDR3 reads TGTGCCAGCTCCCCCACGGGCGGATATCAGCCCCAGCATTTT. Translation: CASSPTGGYQPQHF.

The gene calls are TRBV5-1 and TRBJ2-1, with no clear D. The CDR3 has 16 residues. Trimming left V 0 bases short and J 0 bases short, with 10 bases between. Germline CDR1 SGHRS, CDR2 YFSETQ. The CDR3 protein is CASSLGSASSYNEQFF. CDR3 sequence (DNA): TGCGCCAGCAGCTTGGGATCGGCAAGCTCCTACAATGAGCAGTTCTTC.

This clone showed up just once. The V and J genes are TRBV30 and TRBJ1-3; D remains ambiguous. Germline loops: CDR1 GTSNPN, CDR2 SVGIG (reference sequence). The CDR3 has 15 residues. V lost 0 bases and J lost 4, with 13 bases in between. The CDR3 sequence: CAWSVLNPRGNTIYF. CDR3 nucleotides: TGTGCCTGGAGTGTTTTAAATCCCAGGGGAAACACCATATATTTT.

The rearrangement uses TRBV28 and TRBJ1-2; D perhaps matches TRBD1 (6 bases). V gave up 3 bases and J gave up 7 bases, with 12 bases separating them. This CDR3 has 13 amino acids. Germline CDR1 reads MDHEN; CDR2 reads SYDVKM. The CDR3 is CASSFSGASGYTF. CDR3 coding DNA: TGTGCCAGCAGTTTTTCAGGGGCAAGTGGCTACACCTTC.

The chain combines TRBV7-9 with TRBJ2-4, with D tentatively TRBD1 (5 bases). The CDR3 is made up of 14 amino acids. Germline lookup yields CDR1 SEHNR and CDR2 FQNEAQ (reference sequence). V shed 3 bases and J shed 8 bases, with 14 bases lying between them. CDR3 in amino acids: CASSFGQGRDIQYF. The CDR3 bases are TGTGCCAGCAGCTTTGGTCAGGGCCGTGACATTCAGTACTTC.

V usage is TRBV6-5 and J usage is TRBJ1-5; maybe TRBD1 (5 bases). CDR1 MNHEY and CDR2 SVGAGI come from the germline V gene. The CDR3 sequence is 14 residues long. Trimming shortened V by 6 bases and J by 7 bases, and 16 bases separated the two germline ends. The CDR3 loop is CASRKTERGQPQHF. Here the CDR3 DNA reads TGTGCCAGCAGGAAGACAGAAAGAGGACAGCCCCAGCATTTT.

The chain employs TRBV5-5 and TRBJ1-4; TRBD1 agrees at 8 bases. CDR1 SGHKS and CDR2 YYEKEE come from the germline V gene (reference sequence). The CDR3 covers 15 residues. J gave up 7 bases and V 2 bases, and 7 bases lay outside the gene matches. CDR3 nucleotide sequence: TGTGCCAGCAGCTTCCCTAGTGGGACAGGTGAAAAACTGTTTTTT. Protein product: CASSFPSGTGEKLFF.

The chain has TRBV2 and TRBJ1-1, with D possibly being TRBD1 (6 bases). CDR3 size: 11 residues. Per germline, CDR1 SNHLY and CDR2 FYNNEI. The V end lost 2 bases, the J end lost 9 bases, and 7 bases lay between the germline ends. CDR3 region: CASSETGKAFF. In nucleotides, the CDR3 is TGTGCCAGCAGTGAAACAGGGAAAGCTTTCTTT. The variable domain in full, with the rest retrieved from reference TRBV2 and TRBJ1-1, is EPEVTQTPSHQVTQMGQEVILRCVPISNHLYFYWYRQILGQKVEFLVSFYNNEISEKSEIFDDQFSVERPDGSNFTLKIRSTKLEDSAMYFCASSETGKAFFGQGTRLTVV.

The chain links TRBV29-1 to TRBJ1-1, with D maybe TRBD1 (6 bases). Germline loops: CDR1 SQVTM, CDR2 ANQGSEA. With 3 bases removed from V and 1 base from J, the gap between germline ends came to 6 bases. The CDR3 spans 12 residues. The CDR3 nucleotides are TGCAGCGTTGACAGGGGGAACACTGAAGCTTTCTTT. Protein product: CSVDRGNTEAFF.

The chain has TRBV2 and TRBJ1-2; D is possibly TRBD1 (5 bases). V lost 4 bases, J lost 4 bases, and 13 bases lay in between. The length of the CDR3 is 14 residues. Germline V gives CDR1 SNHLY, CDR2 FYNNEI. As DNA, the CDR3 is TGTGCCAGCAGTGTGGCAGGGACGGGCTATGGCTACACCTTC. It yields the protein CASSVAGTGYGYTF.

This chain joins TRBV3-1 (or the pseudogene TRBV3-2) and TRBJ2-3; D is unclear. Germline lookup yields CDR1 LGHDT and CDR2 YNNKEL (reference sequence). V lost 3 bases and J lost 7, with 5 bases in between. The CDR3 consists of 11 residues. The CDR3 loop reads CASSHRYTQYF. In DNA, the CDR3 is TGTGCCAGCAGCCACCGTTATACGCAGTATTTT.

This chain joins TRBV7-2 and TRBJ2-7; possibly TRBD2 for D (6 bases). The length of the CDR3 is 14 residues. V dropped 5 bases and J dropped 5 bases, with 16 bases sitting between them. From germline, CDR1 is SGHTA and CDR2 FQGNSA. CDR3 coding DNA: TGTGCCAGCAGCCCCCGCGCGGGGAACCACGAGCAGTACTTC. It encodes CASSPRAGNHEQYF.

The V and J genes are TRBV4-1 and TRBJ2-1; 13 bases match TRBD2. The V gene's germline CDR1 is MGHRA and CDR2 YSYEKL. V lost 2 bases to trimming and J lost 7 bases; unmatched junction nucleotides: 2. The CDR3 has 15 residues. The CDR3 DNA follows: TGCGCCAGCAGCCAAAGACTAGCGGGGGGTAATGAGCAGTTCTTC. This encodes CASSQRLAGGNEQFF.

CDR3 sequence reads: CASGLGPGVYEQYF. CDR3 bases: TGTGCTAGTGGTTTAGGCCCCGGGGTCTACGAGCAGTACTTC. The V call is TRBV12-5, the J call TRBJ2-7; a possible D gene is TRBD2 (5 bases). The germline V gene encodes CDR1 LGHNT and CDR2 FRNRAP. The CDR3 totals 14 residues. V shed 3 bases and J shed 3 bases, with 12 bases lying between them. The whole variable domain, remainder taken from reference TRBV12-5 and TRBJ2-7, is DARVTQTPRHKVTEMGQEVTMRCQPILGHNTVFWYRQTMMQGLELLAYFRNRAPLDDSGMPKDRFSAEMPDATLATLKIQPSEPRDSAVYFCASGLGPGVYEQYFGPGTRLTVT.

The chain uses TRBV24-1 and TRBJ2-7, with 8 nucleotides matching TRBD2. This CDR3 is 13 amino acids long. Trimming removed 0 bases from V and 7 bases from J; junction bases left unmatched: 1. From germline, CDR1 is KGHDR and CDR2 SFDVKD. The CDR3 region is CATSDLQREEQYF. The CDR3 DNA reads as TGTGCCACCAGTGATTTGCAGCGGGAGGAGCAGTACTTC.

V is TRBV4-1 and J is TRBJ2-7; 9 bases fit TRBD1. The junction had 6 bases not matched to a gene; V was cut back by 1 base and J by 5 bases. The germline V gene encodes CDR1 MGHRA and CDR2 YSYEKL. The CDR3 consists of 15 residues. In DNA form, the CDR3 reads TGCGCCAGCAGCCAAGCGGGACAGGGCGCCGACGAGCAGTACTTC. Its protein product is CASSQAGQGADEQYF.

This clone appeared once. V gene TRBV28 combines with J gene TRBJ2-7, with D unresolved. The V and J ends lost 4 bases and 0 bases respectively, with 7 bases between them. The V gene's germline CDR1 is MDHEN and CDR2 SYDVKM. CDR3 length: 13 residues. CDR3 sequence reads: CASSYYPSYEQYF. CDR3 DNA sequence: TGTGCCAGCAGTTATTACCCCTCCTACGAGCAGTACTTC. The whole variable domain, filled in from reference TRBV28 and TRBJ2-7, reads DVKVTQSSRYLVKRTGEKVFLECVQDMDHENMFWYRQDPGLGLRLIYFSYDVKMKEKGDIPEGYSVSREKKERFSLILESASTNQTSMYLCASSYYPSYEQYFGPGTRLTVT.

The gene calls are TRBV10-3 and TRBJ2-7; no reliable D call. Germline V CDR1 and CDR2: ENHRY, SYGVKD. The CDR3 length is 15 residues. The V and J ends lost 3 bases and 4 bases respectively, with 16 bases between them. The CDR3 protein is CAISDTTVRVYEQYF. The CDR3 DNA reads TGTGCCATCAGTGACACTACCGTAAGGGTTTACGAGCAGTACTTC.

This rearrangement joins TRBV29-1 to TRBJ1-2; D might be TRBD1 (5 bases). V shed 3 bases and J shed 8 bases, with 19 bases lying between them. Germline V lookup: CDR1 SQVTM, CDR2 ANQGSEA. CDR3 length: 14 amino acids. In nucleotides, the CDR3 is TGCAGCGTTGAGGGGGGACGTTCCCCGGGCGGCTACACCTTC. Amino acid sequence: CSVEGGRSPGGYTF.

The J gene is TRBJ2-2, the V gene TRBV12-3 or TRBV12-4; no firm D call. The CDR3 length is 12 residues. With 6 bases removed from V and 2 bases from J, the gap between germline ends came to 4 bases. CDR3 coding DNA: TGTGCCAGCAGCCCCAACACCGGGGAGCTGTTTTTT. This encodes CASSPNTGELFF.

This chain joins TRBV28 and TRBJ2-3; D not resolved. Germline V gives CDR1 MDHEN, CDR2 SYDVKM. The CDR3 consists of 15 residues. The V end was cut by 6 bases, the J end by 3 bases, with 16 bases between. For the CDR3, the DNA is TGTGCCAGCAGCCTAAGAGGCGACGGGACAGATACGCAGTATTTT. Translation: CASSLRGDGTDTQYF. Full variable domain (outside the CDR3, taken from reference TRBV28 and TRBJ2-3): DVKVTQSSRYLVKRTGEKVFLECVQDMDHENMFWYRQDPGLGLRLIYFSYDVKMKEKGDIPEGYSVSREKKERFSLILESASTNQTSMYLCASSLRGDGTDTQYFGPGTRLTVL.

Here the CDR3 reads CASSPRGRDTEAFF. CDR3 nucleotides: TGTGCCAGCAGCCCCCGGGGGAGGGACACTGAAGCTTTCTTT. J is TRBJ1-1 and V is TRBV3-1 (or the pseudogene TRBV3-2); weak D call: TRBD1 (5 bases). The CDR3 is 14 residues long. Germline values: CDR1 LGHDT, CDR2 YNNKEL (reference sequence). The germline V and J ends were trimmed by 4 bases and 3 bases, with 12 bases remaining between them.

This chain connects TRBV9 to TRBJ2-1; D may be TRBD2 (6 bases). CDR3 length equals 15 residues. The V and J ends lost 1 base and 2 bases respectively, with 10 bases between them. From germline, CDR1 is SGDLS and CDR2 YYNGEE. CDR3 region: CASSVSGFPYNEQFF. The DNA for the CDR3 is TGTGCCAGCAGCGTAAGCGGGTTCCCCTACAATGAGCAGTTCTTC.